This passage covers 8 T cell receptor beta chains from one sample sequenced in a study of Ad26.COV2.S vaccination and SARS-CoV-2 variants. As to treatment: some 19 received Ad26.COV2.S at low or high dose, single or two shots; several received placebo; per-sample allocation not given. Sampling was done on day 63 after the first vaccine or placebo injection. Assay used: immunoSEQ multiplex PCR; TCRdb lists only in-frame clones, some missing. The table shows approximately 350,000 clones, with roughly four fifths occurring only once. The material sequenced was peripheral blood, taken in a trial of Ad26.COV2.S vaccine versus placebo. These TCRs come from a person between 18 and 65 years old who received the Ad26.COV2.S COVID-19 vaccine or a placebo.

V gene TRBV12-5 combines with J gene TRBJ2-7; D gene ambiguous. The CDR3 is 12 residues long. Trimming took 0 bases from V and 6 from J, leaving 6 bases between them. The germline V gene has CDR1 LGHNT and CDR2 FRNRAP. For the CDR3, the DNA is TGTGCTAGTGGTTTGGTAAGGTTCGAGCAGTACTTC. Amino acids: CASGLVRFEQYF.

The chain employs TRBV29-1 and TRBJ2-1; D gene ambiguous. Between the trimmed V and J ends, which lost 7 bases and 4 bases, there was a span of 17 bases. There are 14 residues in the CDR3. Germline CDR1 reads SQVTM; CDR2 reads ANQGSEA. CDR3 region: CSALGPETYNEQFF. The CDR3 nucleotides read TGCAGCGCCCTCGGGCCAGAAACTTACAATGAGCAGTTCTTC.

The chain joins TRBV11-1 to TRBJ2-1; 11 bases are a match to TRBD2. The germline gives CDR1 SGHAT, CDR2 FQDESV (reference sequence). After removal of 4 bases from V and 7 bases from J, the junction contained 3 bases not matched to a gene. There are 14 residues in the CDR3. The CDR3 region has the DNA TGTGCCAGCAGCTCACTAGCGGGAGATAATGAGCAGTTCTTC. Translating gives CASSSLAGDNEQFF.

The CDR3 here is CASTDRTGCWRNQPQHF. CDR3 nucleotides: TGTGCCAGCACCGATCGAACAGGGTGCTGGCGCAATCAGCCCCAGCATTTT. The chain carries TRBV6-4 and TRBJ1-5, with TRBD1 as a possible D gene (6 bases). The CDR3 has 17 amino acids. V was trimmed by 7 bases and J by 2 bases, leaving 21 bases between them. Germline V gene lookup returns CDR1 MRHNA and CDR2 SNTAGT.

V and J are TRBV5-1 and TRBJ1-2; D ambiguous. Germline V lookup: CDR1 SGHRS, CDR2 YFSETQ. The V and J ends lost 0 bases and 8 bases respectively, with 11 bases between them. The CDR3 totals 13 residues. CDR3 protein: CASSLAESGGYTF. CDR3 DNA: TGCGCCAGCAGCTTGGCGGAGTCTGGCGGCTACACCTTC. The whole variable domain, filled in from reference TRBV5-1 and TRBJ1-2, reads KAGVTQTPRYLIKTRGQQVTLSCSPISGHRSVSWYQQTPGQGLQFLFEYFSETQRNKGNFPGRFSGRQFSNSRSEMNVSTLELGDSALYLCASSLAESGGYTFGSGTRLTVV.

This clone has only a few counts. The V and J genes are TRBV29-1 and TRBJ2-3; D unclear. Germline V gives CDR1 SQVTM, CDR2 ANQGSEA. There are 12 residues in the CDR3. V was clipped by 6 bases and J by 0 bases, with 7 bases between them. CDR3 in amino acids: CSVSYSTDTQYF. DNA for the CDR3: TGCAGCGTCTCTTATAGCACAGATACGCAGTATTTT.

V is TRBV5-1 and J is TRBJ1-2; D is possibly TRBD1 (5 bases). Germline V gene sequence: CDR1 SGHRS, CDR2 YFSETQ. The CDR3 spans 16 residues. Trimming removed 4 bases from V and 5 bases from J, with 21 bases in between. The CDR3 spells CASSPSRWLGGYGYTF. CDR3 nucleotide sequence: TGCGCCAGCAGCCCGAGTAGGTGGCTCGGGGGATATGGCTACACCTTC.

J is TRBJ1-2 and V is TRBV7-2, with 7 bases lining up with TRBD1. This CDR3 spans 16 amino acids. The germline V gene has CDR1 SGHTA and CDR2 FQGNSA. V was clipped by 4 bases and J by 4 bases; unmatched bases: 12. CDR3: CASSSQGRGLSYGYTF. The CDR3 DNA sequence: TGTGCCAGCAGCTCCCAAGGCAGGGGGTTAAGCTATGGCTACACCTTC.